This is a list of T cell receptor beta chains from one sample in a study of blood T cell repertoires in COVID-19. Method: immunoSEQ multiplex PCR; TCRdb's copy keeps in-frame clones and lacks some. The sample lists some 80,000 clones, about 88% seen once, with roughly a sixth in the top ten. The specimen sequenced was peripheral blood. The origin of the receptors is a human donor in a cohort sampled during active COVID-19. The CDR3 runs from the conserved cysteine through the conserved F or W. A D gene is named only where the DNA matches it firmly.

D	V	J	CDR3	DNA
TRBD1	TRBV27	TRBJ1-2	CASSSQGVGYTF	TGTGCCAGCAGTTCCCAGGGGGTTGGCTACACCTTC
TRBD1	TRBV11-2	TRBJ2-5	CASSDATGWETQYF	TGTGCCAGCAGCGATGCGACAGGGTGGGAGACCCAGTACTTC
TRBD2	TRBV3-1/TRBV3-2	TRBJ2-7	CASSQQLAAEQYF	TGTGCCAGCAGCCAACAACTAGCGGCCGAGCAGTACTTC
-	TRBV4-2	TRBJ2-7	CASSQDHQRSSYEQYF	TGTGCCAGCAGCCAAGATCATCAGCGGAGCTCCTACGAGCAGTACTTC
TRBD2	TRBV11-2	TRBJ2-6	CASSLRTSGGLSGANVLTF	TGTGCCAGCAGCCTCCGGACTAGCGGGGGCCTCTCTGGGGCCAACGTCCTGACTTTC
-	TRBV7-3	TRBJ2-2	CASSLRGSTGELFF	TGTGCCAGCAGCTTGAGAGGTAGCACCGGGGAGCTGTTTTTT
-	TRBV27	TRBJ2-7	CASSLSVAQGSGEQYF	TGTGCCAGCAGTTTATCGGTGGCTCAGGGATCTGGCGAGCAGTACTTC
TRBD1	TRBV2	TRBJ1-2	CASSRTGGSGYTF	TGTGCCAGCTCGCGGACAGGGGGCTCTGGCTACACCTTC
TRBD1	TRBV7-3	TRBJ2-7	CASSPFPGQGPYEQYF	TGTGCCAGCAGCCCATTCCCGGGACAGGGGCCCTACGAGCAGTACTTC
-	TRBV4-3	TRBJ2-7	CASSQARGSSYEQYF	TGCGCCAGCAGCCAAGCCCGGGGGAGCTCCTACGAGCAGTACTTC
-	TRBV9	TRBJ1-2	CASSVQSGIEESYTF	TGTGCCAGCAGCGTACAGTCGGGGATAGAGGAGAGCTACACCTTC
TRBD2	TRBV25-1	TRBJ2-7	CASRRSSGGAEQYF	TGTGCCAGCAGGAGATCTAGCGGGGGAGCGGAGCAGTACTTC
-	TRBV11-2	TRBJ1-1	CASSLEWQGAFF	TGTGCCAGCAGCTTAGAGTGGCAGGGTGCTTTCTTT
-	TRBV19	TRBJ2-3	CASSIWASRTDTQYF	TGTGCCAGTAGTATATGGGCATCGCGCACAGATACGCAGTATTTT
TRBD2	TRBV5-1	TRBJ2-3	CASSLVPPGLAGGGSTDTQYF	TGCGCCAGCAGCTTGGTACCCCCGGGACTAGCGGGAGGTGGTAGCACAGATACGCAGTATTTT
-	TRBV10-3	TRBJ1-1	CATLQGNTEAFF	TGTGCCACCCTACAGGGGAACACTGAAGCTTTCTTT
TRBD1	TRBV24-1	TRBJ2-7	CATSEPGTAEQYF	TGTGCCACCAGTGAGCCCGGGACAGCCGAGCAGTACTTC
-	TRBV5-1	TRBJ1-1	CASSSAGQNTEAFF	TGCGCCAGCAGCAGCGCCGGACAAAACACTGAAGCTTTCTTT
TRBD1	TRBV6-2/TRBV6-3	TRBJ1-5	CASSSYRGNQPQHF	TGTGCCAGCAGTTCCTACAGGGGGAATCAGCCCCAGCATTTT